This passage covers 7 T cell receptor beta chains from one sample sequenced in a study of T-cell memory formation after mild COVID-19. TCRdb re-called the 5' RACE reads through MiXCR, storing one row per CDR3 protein. The repertoire holds about 560,000 distinct CDR3 sequences, with approximately 18% as singletons. Specimen: PBMCs or a T cell subset sorted from them (not recorded which). All receptors come from an adult woman who had mild COVID-19 (a few samples of this study predate the infection). Cell type and time point are not known.

This clonotype was seen a handful of times. The V call is TRBV10-3, the J call TRBJ2-7; 12 nucleotides align to TRBD1. Germline CDR1 and CDR2: ENHRY and SYGVKD. CDR3 length: 16 residues. The V segment lost 4 bases and the J segment 7 bases; nucleotides outside the gene matches: 11. The CDR3 protein is CAISGDRGLSKREQYF. DNA of the CDR3: TGTGCCATCAGTGGGGACAGGGGGCTATCAAAGAGAGAGCAGTACTTC.

This clonotype was found many times. Its ends do not fully match the called genes, so a read error is possible. This rearrangement joins TRBV7-7 to TRBJ2-3; D could derive from TRBD1 or TRBD2 (6 bases each). CDR1 and CDR2 (germline): SSHAT, FNYEAQ (reference sequence). The CDR3 contains 14 residues. The CDR3 region has the DNA TGTGCTAGCAGCCCCGGGGGACACGCAGATACGCAGTATTTT. It encodes CASSPGGHADTQYF.

The chain has TRBV10-2 and TRBJ2-1; 7 nucleotides match TRBD2. Germline lookup yields CDR1 WSHSY and CDR2 SAAADI. Losses at the gene ends were 6 bases for V and 2 bases for J; bases not matched to a gene: 7. The CDR3 spans 15 residues. The CDR3 DNA reads as TGCGCCAGCAGGGAAGGGGCGGGAGCCTACAATGAGCAGTTCTTC. Amino acid sequence: CASREGAGAYNEQFF.

The chain combines TRBV12-3 or TRBV12-4 with TRBJ2-5; maybe TRBD2 (6 bases). The V end was cut by 2 bases, the J end by 5 bases, with 12 bases between. The CDR3 sequence is 14 residues long. CDR3 sequence: CASSLSGLDETQYF. DNA of the CDR3: TGTGCCAGCAGTTTAAGCGGGTTGGATGAGACCCAGTACTTC.

In its sample, this clonotype was seen a few times. This chain joins TRBV5-1 and TRBJ2-2, with 13 bases lining up with TRBD2. Germline CDR1 and CDR2: SGHRS and YFSETQ. This CDR3 comprises 17 residues. V trimming: 0 bases; J trimming: 7 bases; junction bases outside the gene matches: 6. CDR3 sequence: CASSLGTSGRFHGELFF. CDR3 coding DNA: TGCGCCAGCAGCTTGGGGACTAGCGGGAGATTCCACGGGGAGCTGTTTTTT.

This clonotype was seen a handful of times. The chain carries TRBV7-3 and TRBJ1-1; D uncertain. This CDR3 contains 16 residues. Trimming shortened V by 5 bases and J by 0 bases, and 16 bases separated the two germline ends. The germline V gene encodes CDR1 SGHTA and CDR2 FQGTGA. CDR3 nucleotides: TGTGCCAGCAGCCCCGCCCGGAAGGGCCTGAACACTGAAGCTTTCTTT. This sequence encodes CASSPARKGLNTEAFF.

The table lists this clonotype with a count of one. J is TRBJ2-3 and V is TRBV12-3 or TRBV12-4; TRBD2 agrees at 8 bases. Trimming removed 8 bases from V and 5 bases from J; junction bases left unmatched: 9. This CDR3 has 14 amino acids. CDR3 in amino acids: CASGASGYQDTQYF. CDR3 coding DNA: TGTGCCAGCGGGGCTAGCGGGTATCAAGATACGCAGTATTTT.